This TCR beta chain was captured in a study of blood T cell repertoires in COVID-19. In the study overall: Acute-phase and convalescent COVID-19 samples originated in the United States, Italy and Spain. The analysed material was cDNA or gDNA that came from T cells, B-cell-depleted T cells, or PBMCs.

V was pared by 5 bases and J by 5 bases, with 4 bases of the junction left unmatched. Germline CDR1 reads SGHVS; CDR2 reads FQNEAQ. This CDR3 has 13 amino acids. In the original processing: Cell counts per sample came from amplifying reference gene primers. This table comes from immunoSEQ multiplex PCR, and its TCRdb copy is limited to in-frame clones, with some not included. V and J calls and clone size are as listed in that table; D and trimming were resolved from the DNA. This table has 150,000 to 200,000 clones, approximately 89% appearing once. This chain uses TRBV7-8 with TRBJ2-7, with TRBD2 matching over 9 bases. The specimen was peripheral blood. This sequence originates from a woman aged 60-70 years with acute or convalescent COVID-19. CDR3 in amino acids: CASSISGSNEQYF. In DNA, the CDR3 is TGTGCCAGCAGCATTAGCGGGAGTAACGAGCAGTACTTC.